The 28 T cell receptor beta chains listed next were all sequenced from one sample in a study of tumor-infiltrating lymphocytes in primary liver carcinoma. Without any cell sorting, about 19-31 mg of bulk tissue yielded co-extracted RNA and DNA. With a constant-region primer, TCR beta cDNA was made from around 530 ng of total RNA. ARM-PCR, slightly modified, supplied the TCR beta libraries through three nested multiplex PCR rounds. TRBV1-TRBV30 forward primers paired with a C-beta reverse primer were used in the first two PCR rounds, which ran approximately 11 cycles each. TCRdb reanalysed the multiplex PCR reads using MiXCR and keeps one entry per CDR3 protein. The sample lists roughly 200,000 distinct CDR3 sequences, around four fifths seen once, with about a sixth in the top ten. The sample consisted of tumor tissue from primary liver carcinoma. The receptor source for this set is a man in his forties or fifties with primary liver carcinoma and hepatitis B virus infection.

Remarks on this clonotype: This CDR3 is missing its conserved last phenylalanine or tryptophan, likely due to a read error. The CDR3 loop reads CASNGLAGAGFADMQYI. The CDR3 region has the DNA TGCGCCAGCAATGGACTAGCGGGAGCGGGTTTCGCAGATATGCAGTATATT. The chain couples TRBV10-2 to TRBJ2-3; 13 bases agree with TRBD2. The germline V gene encodes CDR1 WSHSY and CDR2 SAAADI. The CDR3 has 17 amino acids.

Turning to this clonotype: One end of the junction is discordant with germline, which a read error may explain. The chain employs TRBV11-1 and TRBJ1-1; no firm D call. This CDR3 is built from 15 residues. Germline CDR1 reads SGHAT; CDR2 reads FQDESV (reference sequence). CDR3 sequence (DNA): TGTGCCAGCATCATTGAACGGCTTCGGAACACTGAAGCATTCTTT. Translated, it gives CASIIERLRNTEAFF.

For this clonotype: Since the CDR3 does not end with the conserved phenylalanine or tryptophan, this likely comes from a read error. The chain combines TRBV4-2 with TRBJ2-2; tentatively, D is TRBD2 (5 bases). The CDR3 runs to 14 residues. CDR1 LGHNA and CDR2 YNFKEQ come from the germline V gene. The DNA for the CDR3 is TGCGCCAGCAGCCAACCTACCCTCTCCGGGGAACTGTTTCTT. Its protein is CASSQPTLSGELFL.

A remark on this clonotype: Compared with germline, one end of the junction differs, possibly owing to a read error. The gene calls are TRBV5-5 and TRBJ2-7, with D maybe TRBD2 (6 bases). Per the germline V gene, CDR1 is SGHKS and CDR2 is YYEKEE (reference sequence). The CDR3 has 16 residues. This CDR3 is CASNLVIGAGLWEQYF. The CDR3 DNA follows: TGTGCCAGCAACTTGGTTATAGGAGCGGGTTTATGGGAGCAGTACTTC.

This clonotype was seen once. Its ends do not fully match the called genes, so a read error is possible. J is TRBJ2-3 and V is TRBV5-4, with unresolved D. Per the germline V gene, CDR1 is SGHNT and CDR2 is YYREEE (reference sequence). There are 15 residues in the CDR3. CDR3: CASSLSAGVQDMQYF. The CDR3 region has the DNA TGTGCCAGCAGCTTGAGTGCAGGTGTCCAAGATATGCAGTATTTT.

Of note for this clonotype: A junction end diverges from the germline sequence, so it may reflect a read error. The genes are TRBV10-1 and TRBJ2-2; 9 bases map to TRBD2. This CDR3 contains 14 residues. The germline CDR1 and CDR2 sequences are WNHNN and SYGVQD (reference sequence). Written as DNA, the CDR3 is TGCGTCACTAAGGCTAGCGGGATCGTCGGGGAGCTATTTTTT. Protein: CVTKASGIVGELFF.

The chain joins TRBV28 to TRBJ1-2, with D perhaps TRBD1 (5 bases). This CDR3 is 14 amino acids long. The V end lost 4 bases, the J end lost 4 bases, and 13 bases lay between the germline ends. Per the germline V gene, CDR1 is MDHEN and CDR2 is SYDVKM. The chain's CDR3 is CASSWTRATYGYTF. The CDR3 DNA is TGTGCCAGCAGTTGGACAAGGGCCACCTATGGCTACACCTTC.

Concerning this clonotype itself: One junction end does not reproduce the germline sequence, and a read error may be involved. V and J are TRBV7-9 and TRBJ2-7, with a possible D match to TRBD2 (6 bases). CDR3 length: 14 amino acids. From germline, CDR1 is SEHNR and CDR2 FQNEAQ (reference sequence). The DNA of the CDR3 is TGTGCCAGCAGCTTAGAGGGGTCGCGGGACGAGGAGTACTTC. Protein sequence: CASSLEGSRDEEYF.

This clonotype was seen repeatedly, ten times or more. The chain uses TRBV5-1 and TRBJ1-1; 8 bases align to TRBD1. The CDR3 runs to 14 residues. V shed 4 bases and J 1 base; nucleotides not matched to a gene: 3. Germline CDR1 is SGHRS and CDR2 is YFSETQ. The CDR3 reads CASSPGTGNTEAFF. The CDR3 bases are TGCGCCAGCAGCCCCGGGACAGGGAACACTGAAGCTTTCTTT.

The J gene is TRBJ2-7, the V gene TRBV29-1; TRBD2 matches at 8 bases. The CDR3 consists of 13 residues. Trimming took 8 bases from V and 1 from J; bases not matched to a gene: 7. Germline values: CDR1 SQVTM, CDR2 ANQGSEA. The CDR3 region is CSPTGLGSYEQYF. The CDR3, as DNA: TGCAGCCCGACGGGACTAGGTTCCTACGAGCAGTACTTC.

A note on this clonotype: A read error may account for a junction end that differs from germline. CDR3 amino acids: CASIPPERRAYNEQFF. The CDR3 bases are TGTGCCAGCATCCCCCCGGAGCGGCGGGCCTATAATGAGCAGTTCTTC. The rearrangement links TRBV28 to TRBJ2-1; D may be TRBD2 (5 bases). Germline V gene data show CDR1 as MDHEN and CDR2 as SYDVKM. This CDR3 is 16 amino acids long.

A remark on this clonotype: One end of the junction fails to match germline, which may point to a read error. The rearrangement joins TRBV29-1 to TRBJ1-4; tentatively, D is TRBD1 (6 bases). The CDR3 is made up of 15 amino acids. Per germline, CDR1 SQVTM and CDR2 ANQGSEA. The chain's CDR3 is CSAGTWGATNEELFF. The CDR3 DNA is TGCAGCGCTGGGACATGGGGTGCAACTAATGAAGAACTGTTTTTT. The complete variable domain, with remaining parts taken from reference TRBV29-1 and TRBJ1-4, reads SAVISQKPSRDICQRGTSLTIQCQVDSQVTMMFWYRQQPGQSLTLIATANQGSEATYESGFVIDKFPISRPNLTFSTLTVSNMSPEDSSIYLCSAGTWGATNEELFFGSGTQLSVL.

This clonotype was seen many times. V gene TRBV6-2 or TRBV6-3 combines with J gene TRBJ2-1; tentatively, D is TRBD1 or TRBD2 (6 bases each). The germline V gene has CDR1 MNHEY and CDR2 SVGEGT. This CDR3 is 15 amino acids long. With 6 bases removed from V and 7 bases from J, the gap between germline ends came to 19 bases. CDR3 residues: CASSRPGGRANEQFF. CDR3 coding DNA: TGTGCCAGCAGCCGTCCCGGGGGCCGAGCGAATGAGCAGTTCTTC.

V gene TRBV6-5 combines with J gene TRBJ2-3, with 11 bases aligning to TRBD1. Germline CDR1 is MNHEY and CDR2 is SVGAGI. V gave up 11 bases and J gave up 5 bases; unmatched junction bases: 9. The CDR3 extends over 14 amino acids. The CDR3 bases are TGTGCCGGCCAAAGGACAGGGGGCATAGATACGCAGTATTTT. Its protein product is CAGQRTGGIDTQYF.

As to this clonotype: A much larger clone lies one base from this, so it may be a read error. CDR3 protein: CASGGTNLPLHF. CDR3 coding DNA: TGTGCCAGCGGGGGTACCAATTTACCCCTCCACTTT. The chain has TRBV2 and TRBJ1-6; perhaps TRBD1 as D (5 bases). This CDR3 region has 12 residues. From germline, CDR1 is SNHLY and CDR2 FYNNEI.

Regarding this clonotype: Its ends do not fully match the called genes, so a read error is possible. The genes are TRBV5-1 and TRBJ1-5; D is possibly TRBD1 (6 bases). The germline V gene encodes CDR1 SGHRS and CDR2 YFSETQ. This CDR3 region has 13 residues. The CDR3 reads CASTLDRNHPQHF. CDR3 coding DNA: TGCGCCAGCACCTTGGACAGAAATCATCCCCAGCATTTT.

This clonotype has just one count. The junction shows a germline mismatch at one end, possibly a read error. The chain employs TRBV10-3 and TRBJ2-7; 8 bases agree with TRBD1. The CDR3 extends over 15 amino acids. Germline V gene lookup returns CDR1 ENHRY and CDR2 SYGVKD. CDR3 DNA: TGTGCCATCAGCATACAGGGGGGTGACTCCTACGAGCAGAACTTC. Its protein product is CAISIQGGDSYEQNF.

In regard to this clonotype: This is likely a read error, given that the CDR3 carries no conserved phenylalanine or tryptophan at its end. The chain has TRBV29-1 and TRBJ2-3, with a tentative D call TRBD1 (5 bases). The CDR3 loop spans 14 amino acids. Germline-derived CDR1 and CDR2 are SQVTM and ANQGSEA. The CDR3: CSAAAQGVTGTQYL. CDR3 coding DNA: TGCAGCGCCGCGGCCCAGGGCGTCACAGGTACGCAGTATCTT.

With respect to this clonotype: One base away lies a much larger clone, so this may be a sequencing read error. The V call is TRBV5-1, the J call TRBJ2-3, with TRBD2 matching over 8 bases. Unmatched junction bases numbered 7, after V lost 5 bases and J lost 5 bases. The CDR3 is 14 residues long. CDR1 is SGHRS and CDR2 is YFSETQ in the germline V gene. The CDR3 DNA follows: TGCGCCAGCAGTCAGGGACTAGTGGAAGATACGCAGTATTTT. It translates to CASSQGLVEDTQYF. Full variable domain (remainder filled in from reference TRBV5-1 and TRBJ2-3): KAGVTQTPRYLIKTRGQQVTLSCSPISGHRSVSWYQQTPGQGLQFLFEYFSETQRNKGNFPGRFSGRQFSNSRSEMNVSTLELGDSALYLCASSQGLVEDTQYFGPGTRLTVL.

V usage is TRBV6-5 and J usage is TRBJ2-7; 9 bases align to TRBD1. Trimming removed 11 bases from V and 10 bases from J; junction bases left unmatched: 18. The CDR3 totals 14 residues. Germline loops: CDR1 MNHEY, CDR2 SVGAGI. The CDR3: CAGNLRDRAHKQYF. The CDR3 DNA sequence: TGTGCCGGCAACCTCCGGGACAGGGCCCACAAACAGTACTTC.

In regard to this clonotype: Because it lacks the conserved phenylalanine or tryptophan at the end, this CDR3 is likely a read error. Because the CDR3's place on the DNA is in doubt, the DNA is left out and the CDR3 is given as listed by TCRdb. This rearrangement joins TRBV11-3 to TRBJ2-1. Germline values: CDR1 SGHNT, CDR2 YENEEA. A total of 14 residues make up the CDR3, ends included. The CDR3 here is CASSLGVSNNEHFL.

About this clonotype: At one of its ends the junction is not consistent with the germline gene, which may arise from a read error. The V call is TRBV30, the J call TRBJ1-1, with a weak D call TRBD1 (5 bases). This CDR3 contains 15 residues. CDR1 and CDR2 (germline): GTSNPN, SVGIG (reference sequence). The CDR3 here is CAWTKCGTVSSEVFF. The CDR3 coding sequence is TGTGCCTGGACCAAATGCGGGACGGTAAGCTCTGAAGTTTTCTTT.

On this clonotype: One end of the junction fails to match germline, which may point to a read error. This chain joins TRBV12-3 or TRBV12-4 and TRBJ1-1, with D unresolved. The CDR3 has 13 amino acids. This chain's CDR3 is CTSCFKSGTEAFF. The CDR3 DNA reads TGTACCAGCTGTTTCAAAAGCGGCACTGAAGCTTTCTTT.

There are a few counts of this clonotype. The V gene is TRBV2, the J gene TRBJ2-5; D perhaps matches TRBD1 (5 bases). V lost 8 bases and J lost 4, with 23 bases in between. CDR1 is SNHLY, CDR2 FYNNEI, per germline. The CDR3 has 16 amino acids. This CDR3 is CASHAPSRGGGETQYF. The CDR3 bases are TGTGCCAGCCATGCCCCCTCAAGGGGTGGCGGAGAGACCCAGTACTTC.

Judged by abundance, this clonotype is medium-sized. The V and J genes are TRBV6-2 or TRBV6-3 and TRBJ2-3, with 7 bases fitting TRBD2. In germline, CDR1 is MNHEY, CDR2 SVGEGT. After removal of 2 bases from V and 6 bases from J, the junction contained 11 bases not matched to a gene. The CDR3 length is 16 residues. CDR3: CASSYDKAGVSDTQYF. As DNA, the CDR3 is TGTGCCAGCAGTTACGACAAGGCGGGAGTAAGTGATACGCAGTATTTT.

The J gene is TRBJ2-1, the V gene TRBV14; 8 nucleotides agree with TRBD2. The ends lost 10 bases at V and 5 bases at J; junction bases unmatched: 16. This CDR3 contains 16 residues. CDR1 SGHDN and CDR2 FVKESK come from the germline V gene. The CDR3 sequence is CANSTIAGWVNNEQFF. The DNA of the CDR3 is TGTGCCAACAGTACCATAGCGGGATGGGTAAACAATGAGCAGTTCTTC. The entire variable domain, with the rest obtained from reference TRBV14 and TRBJ2-1, is as follows: EAGVTQFPSHSVIEKGQTVTLRCDPISGHDNLYWYRRVMGKEIKFLLHFVKESKQDESGMPNNRFLAERTGGTYSTLKVQPAELEDSGVYFCANSTIAGWVNNEQFFGPGTRLTVL.

With regard to this clonotype: At one boundary the junction diverges from the germline segment, which might be a read error. The gene calls are TRBV11-1 and TRBJ2-4; D is tentatively TRBD1 or TRBD2 (5 bases each). The CDR3 spans 17 residues. Germline V CDR1 and CDR2: SGHAT, FQDESV (reference sequence). The CDR3 DNA follows: TGTGCCAGGAGCTTTCCCGGGAATAGTGGGACCAAAAACATTCAGAACTTC. Translating it yields CARSFPGNSGTKNIQNF.

The chain joins TRBV29-1 to TRBJ2-7; a possible D gene is TRBD1 (5 bases). Trimming took 7 bases from V and 12 from J, leaving 22 bases between them. Germline assignment: CDR1 SQVTM and CDR2 ANQGSEA. This CDR3 contains 12 residues. CDR3 sequence (DNA): TGCAGCGCGGGTTGGGGTAATCACAGGCGGTACTTC. Its protein is CSAGWGNHRRYF.